The 24 T cell receptor beta chains in this list originate from one sample, sequenced in a study of cytomegalovirus exposure and HLA in healthy donors. Measured with immunoSEQ multiplex PCR; TCRdb has only the in-frame clones, and not every one. The sample lists about 58,000 clones; 90% were seen once. The sequenced sample consisted of PBMCs. All receptors come from a man aged 18-30 years in good health and CMV-seronegative.

The chain recombines TRBV2 with TRBJ1-5; D not certain. The CDR3 runs to 13 residues. Germline assignment: CDR1 SNHLY and CDR2 FYNNEI. Trimming took 6 bases from V and 1 from J, leaving 7 bases between them. The CDR3 DNA sequence: TGTGCCAGCAGCGTGTCGAGCAATCAGCCCCAGCATTTT. Protein sequence: CASSVSSNQPQHF.

CDR3 DNA sequence: TGTGCCAGCAGAAACCGGGACAGATTGAACACTGAAGCTTTCTTT. It yields the protein CASRNRDRLNTEAFF. This chain connects TRBV6-1 to TRBJ1-1; 7 nucleotides agree with TRBD1. Germline V gives CDR1 MNHNS, CDR2 SASEGT. The CDR3 extends over 15 amino acids. Trimming cost V 6 bases and J 0 bases; bases outside gene matches: 7.

J is TRBJ2-5 and V is TRBV7-2; the D is unclear. The CDR3 consists of 13 residues. Germline values: CDR1 SGHTA, CDR2 FQGNSA. Trimming shortened V by 2 bases and J by 1 base, and 5 bases separated the two germline ends. CDR3 residues: CASSLRSQETQYF. CDR3 in DNA: TGTGCCAGCAGCTTAAGGAGCCAAGAGACCCAGTACTTC.

This clone turned up a few times. The chain couples TRBV4-1 to TRBJ1-2; possible D gene TRBD1, 6 bases. Germline V lookup: CDR1 MGHRA, CDR2 YSYEKL. Trimming pared 0 bases from V and 6 bases from J, leaving 14 bases between. The CDR3 is 15 amino acids. Here the CDR3 reads CASSQDRTQGNGYTF. The DNA of the CDR3 is TGCGCCAGCAGCCAAGATCGTACACAGGGTAATGGCTACACCTTC.

The chain uses TRBV28 and TRBJ2-5; 8 bases fit TRBD1. CDR3 size: 13 residues. With 6 bases clipped from V and 6 bases from J, the junction kept 6 bases outside the gene matches. CDR1 and CDR2 (germline): MDHEN, SYDVKM. The CDR3 DNA reads as TGTGCCAGCAGCCAGGGGGCTGCGAAGACCCAGTACTTC. Translated, it gives CASSQGAAKTQYF. Full variable domain (remainder filled in from reference TRBV28 and TRBJ2-5): DVKVTQSSRYLVKRTGEKVFLECVQDMDHENMFWYRQDPGLGLRLIYFSYDVKMKEKGDIPEGYSVSREKKERFSLILESASTNQTSMYLCASSQGAAKTQYFGPGTRLLVL.

The J gene is TRBJ2-7, the V gene TRBV28; tentative D call: TRBD1 (5 bases). Trimming shortened V by 3 bases and J by 7 bases, and 13 bases separated the two germline ends. The CDR3 spans 13 residues. From germline, CDR1 is MDHEN and CDR2 SYDVKM. CDR3 amino acids: CASSFPRVGEQYF. CDR3 sequence (DNA): TGTGCCAGCAGTTTTCCCAGGGTTGGGGAGCAGTACTTC.

J is TRBJ2-5 and V is TRBV19, with 12 nucleotides matching TRBD2. CDR3 length equals 16 residues. Germline lookup yields CDR1 LNHDA and CDR2 SQIVND (reference sequence). Trimming took 1 base from V and 5 from J; bases not matched to a gene: 5. Here the CDR3 reads CASSIGLAGGSETQYF. The CDR3 DNA reads as TGTGCCAGTAGTATAGGCCTAGCGGGAGGGAGTGAGACCCAGTACTTC.

The chain combines TRBV6-1 with TRBJ1-5; 11 nucleotides line up with TRBD1. The CDR3 sequence is 15 residues long. Looked up from germline, CDR1 is MNHNS and CDR2 is SASEGT. With 3 bases clipped from V and 4 bases from J, the junction kept 2 bases outside the gene matches. CDR3 loop: CASSEGTGGNQPQHF. Written as DNA, the CDR3 is TGTGCCAGCAGTGAGGGGACAGGGGGAAATCAGCCCCAGCATTTT.

The chain is built from TRBV7-3 and TRBJ2-3; 7 bases are shared with TRBD2. The V segment lost 0 bases and the J segment 1 base; nucleotides outside the gene matches: 4. This CDR3 spans 16 amino acids. Germline assignment: CDR1 SGHTA and CDR2 FQGTGA. The CDR3 DNA follows: TGTGCCAGCAGCTTAACCGGACTAGTCGGCACAGATACGCAGTATTTT. Its translation is CASSLTGLVGTDTQYF.

The table lists this clone with a few counts. V gene TRBV28 combines with J gene TRBJ2-1; tentatively, D is TRBD2 (5 bases). Germline CDR1 reads MDHEN; CDR2 reads SYDVKM. The CDR3 has 13 residues. Deletions cut 7 bases from V and 1 base from J, with 8 bases between. The CDR3 is CASNSGSYNEQFF. The CDR3 nucleotides are TGTGCCAGCAACAGCGGATCCTACAATGAGCAGTTCTTC.

The chain combines TRBV7-2 with TRBJ1-2, with 7 bases lining up with TRBD1. Germline-derived CDR1 and CDR2 are SGHTA and FQGNSA. The CDR3 length is 17 residues. The J segment lost 0 bases and the V segment lost 5 bases, leaving 12 bases of the junction unmatched. CDR3 region: CASSPYRGVRSNYGYTF. CDR3 in DNA: TGTGCCAGCAGCCCCTACAGGGGCGTTCGATCTAACTATGGCTACACCTTC.

This clone was recorded once. The chain joins TRBV30 to TRBJ2-2, with TRBD1 as a possible D gene (6 bases). Between the trimmed V and J ends, which lost 4 bases and 6 bases, there was a span of 15 bases. The V gene's germline CDR1 is GTSNPN and CDR2 SVGIG (reference sequence). The CDR3 loop spans 14 amino acids. The CDR3 sequence is CAWNAGVGAGELFF. CDR3 coding DNA: TGTGCCTGGAACGCAGGGGTCGGAGCCGGGGAGCTGTTTTTT.

The genes are TRBV28 and TRBJ1-5, with a tentative D call TRBD1 (5 bases). The germline V gene encodes CDR1 MDHEN and CDR2 SYDVKM. Trimming removed 5 bases at V and 0 bases at J, with 11 bases between. There are 15 residues in the CDR3. CDR3 sequence reads: CASSKGVYSNQPQHF. The DNA of the CDR3 is TGTGCCAGCAGTAAAGGGGTCTATAGCAATCAGCCCCAGCATTTT.

This chain connects TRBV18 to TRBJ2-1; the D gene is possibly TRBD2 (5 bases). CDR1 and CDR2 (germline): KGHSH, LQKENI. This CDR3 contains 16 residues. Trimming pared 8 bases from V and 8 bases from J, leaving 25 bases between. The CDR3 nucleotides are TGTGCCAGCCCGCCCCCCTTGCGGGCCCCGAGCTATGAGCAGTTCTTC. It translates to CASPPPLRAPSYEQFF.

The V call is TRBV28, the J call TRBJ2-7; D uncertain. This CDR3 has 14 residues. The germline V gene encodes CDR1 MDHEN and CDR2 SYDVKM. V gave up 5 bases and J gave up 0 bases, with 11 bases separating them. The CDR3 region has the DNA TGTGCCAGCAGTCCTCAGGTTGACTCCTACGAGCAGTACTTC. Protein product: CASSPQVDSYEQYF.

This clone has a single count. Its ends do not fully match the called genes, so a read error is possible. V is TRBV7-2 and J is TRBJ2-7; D unresolved. Germline CDR1 reads SGHTA; CDR2 reads FQGNSA. The CDR3 is 14 amino acids. CDR3 bases: TGTGCCAGCAGCTTAGATAGACTCTCCCACGAGCAGTACTTC. Amino acids: CASSLDRLSHEQYF.

V gene TRBV5-1 combines with J gene TRBJ2-2, with a tentative D call TRBD1 (5 bases). V was trimmed by 5 bases and J by 0 bases, leaving 11 bases between them. The CDR3 totals 15 residues. Germline V gives CDR1 SGHRS, CDR2 YFSETQ. This CDR3 is CASRIPGSNTGELFF. CDR3 bases: TGCGCCAGCAGAATTCCAGGGTCGAACACCGGGGAGCTGTTTTTT. Together with reference TRBV5-1 and TRBJ2-2, the CDR3 gives the full variable domain: KAGVTQTPRYLIKTRGQQVTLSCSPISGHRSVSWYQQTPGQGLQFLFEYFSETQRNKGNFPGRFSGRQFSNSRSEMNVSTLELGDSALYLCASRIPGSNTGELFFGEGSRLTVL.

V usage is TRBV5-1 and J usage is TRBJ1-2, with D possibly TRBD1 on 6 matching bases. The CDR3 extends over 13 amino acids. Germline V gene sequence: CDR1 SGHRS, CDR2 YFSETQ. The germline V and J ends were trimmed by 2 bases and 8 bases, with 13 bases remaining between them. The CDR3 loop is CASSLQGMEGYTF. In DNA form, the CDR3 reads TGCGCCAGCAGCTTACAGGGAATGGAGGGCTACACCTTC.

The chain couples TRBV7-2 to TRBJ2-7; TRBD1 aligns across 8 bases. The V and J ends lost 1 base and 3 bases, in that order; junction bases with no gene match: 8. This CDR3 region has 16 residues. CDR1 is SGHTA, CDR2 FQGNSA, per germline. The CDR3, as DNA: TGTGCCAGCAGCTTAGGTATTGGACAGGGACTCTACGAGCAGTACTTC. Protein: CASSLGIGQGLYEQYF.

The gene calls are TRBV2 and TRBJ2-3; the D gene is possibly TRBD2 (6 bases). Germline lookup yields CDR1 SNHLY and CDR2 FYNNEI. V dropped 6 bases and J dropped 0 bases, with 10 bases sitting between them. The CDR3 is 14 amino acids. The CDR3 nucleotides are TGTGCCAGCAGAGGACGGGGGAGCACAGATACGCAGTATTTT. Protein sequence: CASRGRGSTDTQYF.

Of note for this clone: At one boundary the junction diverges from the germline segment, which might be a read error. This chain joins TRBV28 and TRBJ2-3, with 9 bases identical to TRBD2. Germline assignment: CDR1 MDHEN and CDR2 SYDVKM. CDR3 size: 14 residues. In DNA form, the CDR3 reads TGTGCCAGCACTTTAGCGGGAGTTGGAGATACGCAGTATTTT. Translated, it gives CASTLAGVGDTQYF.

This chain uses TRBV7-5 with TRBJ2-3; the D call of TRBD2 is as the table states it, not checked on the DNA. TRBV7-5 is a recognized pseudogene. The CDR3 runs to 16 residues. The CDR3 DNA reads as TGTGCCAGAAGCTTAGCAGCGGGAGCGGTAGCAGATACGCAGTATTTT. Translating it yields CARSLAAGAVADTQYF.

This sequence joins TRBV13 and TRBJ1-1; maybe TRBD1 (5 bases). The CDR3 runs to 14 residues. The germline V and J ends were trimmed by 2 bases and 5 bases, with 12 bases remaining between them. From germline, CDR1 is PRHDT and CDR2 FYEKMQ (reference sequence). The CDR3 sequence is CASSLNQGRTEAFF. CDR3 DNA: TGTGCCAGCAGCTTAAACCAGGGCCGTACTGAAGCTTTCTTT.

The chain carries TRBV28 and TRBJ2-1; TRBD1 aligns across 12 bases. The CDR3 extends over 16 amino acids. V dropped 2 bases and J dropped 8; count of bases not matched to a gene: 7. CDR1 is MDHEN and CDR2 is SYDVKM in the germline V gene. Here the CDR3 reads CASSLHRGQGAHEQFF. The CDR3, as DNA: TGTGCCAGCAGTTTACATCGGGGACAGGGGGCCCATGAGCAGTTCTTC.